This TCR beta chain comes out of a study of cytomegalovirus exposure and HLA in healthy donors. On the study more broadly: Sequencing of about 179 million T cells in an earlier analysis found 95 million to 120 million unique TCR beta sequences. Notes on the study in general: Most TCR sequences showed up rarely, but some public TCRs showed up in many donors. One cluster of highly shared sequence variants probably arose as a sequencing artifact.

A note on this clone: Its antigen is unidentified. Germline and junction disagree at one end, which may indicate a read error.

The PCR was carried out with 60 Vbeta primers and 13 Jbeta primers. The table came from immunoSEQ multiplex PCR; TCRdb's copy has only in-frame clones and leaves some out. The sample records 35,000 to 40,000 clones, approximately 90% being singletons. The germline gives CDR1 SGHTA, CDR2 FQGNSA. This CDR3 spans 17 amino acids. V is TRBV7-2 and J is TRBJ2-2; 7 bases line up with TRBD1. The sequencing input was PBMCs. The clonotype originates from a woman aged 18-29 years in good health and CMV-seronegative. The CDR3 reads CASTLRGQGANTGELFF. CDR3 DNA: TGTGCCAGCACCTTAAGGGGGCAGGGAGCGAACACCGGGGAGCTGTTTTTT.